This TCR beta chain was captured by sequencing in a study of immune cell composition in non-small cell lung cancer. Some clones are missing from TCRdb's copy, which holds only in-frame ones; the method was immunoSEQ multiplex PCR. The data hold roughly 10,000 clones, with 65% to 80% observed a single time. Study-level results: Lung squamous cell carcinoma tumours had significantly higher top 10 clone scores and productive clonality than lung adenocarcinoma.

V was pared by 0 bases and J by 2 bases, with 13 bases between. The CDR3 is 16 amino acids. Germline CDR1 and CDR2: SEHNR and FQNEAQ (reference sequence). Points on this clone: Its specificity is not known.

Frozen unsorted single-cell suspensions supplied the genomic DNA. Material for sequencing was lung tumor tissue. The gene calls are TRBV7-9 and TRBJ1-2, with a possible D match to TRBD1 (5 bases). The clonotype originates from a human donor with non-small cell lung cancer. In DNA, the CDR3 is TGTGCCAGCAGCTTAGCGTTCCAGGGCCGAAACTATGGCTACACCTTC. It codes for CASSLAFQGRNYGYTF.